This T cell receptor (beta chain) was sequenced for a study of blood T cell repertoires in COVID-19. The CDR3 spans 15 residues, counting both ends. The V gene's germline CDR1 is MNHEY and CDR2 SVGEGT. On this clone: The DNA is omitted, as the CDR3 cannot be located on it reliably, and the CDR3 follows TCRdb's listing.

Here immunoSEQ multiplex PCR was the method, and the copy in TCRdb shows in-frame clones only, minus some. The sample lists 130,000 or so clones; about four fifths were seen once. The sequence derives from a human donor in a cohort sampled during active COVID-19. Specimen: peripheral blood. The rearrangement joins TRBV6-2 or TRBV6-3 to TRBJ2-2; TRBD2 was called by the table and not checked on the DNA. This chain's CDR3 is CASSSSGGAFGELFF.